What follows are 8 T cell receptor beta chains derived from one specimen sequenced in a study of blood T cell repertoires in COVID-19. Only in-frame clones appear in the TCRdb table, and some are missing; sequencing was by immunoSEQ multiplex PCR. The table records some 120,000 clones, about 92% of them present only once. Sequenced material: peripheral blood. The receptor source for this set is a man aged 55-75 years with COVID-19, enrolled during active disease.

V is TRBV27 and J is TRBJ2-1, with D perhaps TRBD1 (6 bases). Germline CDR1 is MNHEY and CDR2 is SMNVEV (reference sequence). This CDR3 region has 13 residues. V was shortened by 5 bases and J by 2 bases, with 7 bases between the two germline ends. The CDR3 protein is CASSRTAYNEQFF. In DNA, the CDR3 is TGTGCCAGCAGTAGGACAGCCTACAATGAGCAGTTCTTC.

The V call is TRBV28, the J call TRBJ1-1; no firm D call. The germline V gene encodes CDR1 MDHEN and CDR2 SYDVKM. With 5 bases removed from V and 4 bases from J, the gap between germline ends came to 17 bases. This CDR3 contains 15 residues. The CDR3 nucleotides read TGTGCCAGCAGTCGGGGAGGGAGGGCTATCACTGAAGCTTTCTTT. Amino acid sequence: CASSRGGRAITEAFF.

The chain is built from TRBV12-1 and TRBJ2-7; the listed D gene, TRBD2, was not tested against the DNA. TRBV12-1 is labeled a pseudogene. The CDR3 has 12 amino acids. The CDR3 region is CARLAGGTEQYF. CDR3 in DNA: TGTGCTAGGCTAGCGGGAGGGACCGAGCAGTACTTC.

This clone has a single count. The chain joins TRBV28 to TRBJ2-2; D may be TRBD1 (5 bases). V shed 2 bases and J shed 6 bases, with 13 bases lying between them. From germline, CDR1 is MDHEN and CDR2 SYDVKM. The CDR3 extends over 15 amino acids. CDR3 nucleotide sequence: TGTGCCAGCAGTTTAGTCCAGGGTATCCCCGGGGAGCTGTTTTTT. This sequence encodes CASSLVQGIPGELFF.

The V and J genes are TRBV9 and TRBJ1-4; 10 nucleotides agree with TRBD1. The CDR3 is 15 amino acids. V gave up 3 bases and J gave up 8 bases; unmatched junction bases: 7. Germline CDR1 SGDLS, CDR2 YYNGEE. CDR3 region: CASSARQGAEEKLFF. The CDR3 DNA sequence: TGTGCCAGCAGCGCGCGACAGGGGGCTGAAGAAAAACTGTTTTTT.

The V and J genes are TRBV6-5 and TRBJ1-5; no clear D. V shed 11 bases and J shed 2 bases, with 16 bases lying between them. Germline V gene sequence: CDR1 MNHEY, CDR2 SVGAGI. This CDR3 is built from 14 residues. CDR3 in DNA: TGTGCCTCCAGAGGTGGTGAGCGCAATCAGCCCCAGCATTTT. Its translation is CASRGGERNQPQHF.

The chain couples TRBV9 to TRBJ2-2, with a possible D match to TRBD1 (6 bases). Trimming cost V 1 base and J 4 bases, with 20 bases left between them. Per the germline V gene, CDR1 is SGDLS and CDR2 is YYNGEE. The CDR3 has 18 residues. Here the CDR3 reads CASSVRSGTLVSTGELFF. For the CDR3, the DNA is TGTGCCAGCAGCGTAAGATCCGGGACACTCGTCTCCACCGGGGAGCTGTTTTTT.

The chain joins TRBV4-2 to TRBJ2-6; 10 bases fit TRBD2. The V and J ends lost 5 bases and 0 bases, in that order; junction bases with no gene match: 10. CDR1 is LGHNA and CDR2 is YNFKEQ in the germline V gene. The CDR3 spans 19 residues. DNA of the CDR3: TGTGCCAGCAGCTATTTAGCGGGAGGCCGAAGCTCTGGGGCCAACGTCCTGACTTTC. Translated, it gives CASSYLAGGRSSGANVLTF.